These 31 T cell receptor beta chains originate from one sample sequenced in a study of blood T cell repertoires in COVID-19. Assay: immunoSEQ multiplex PCR; the TCRdb copy retains only in-frame clones and omits some. The sample has some 99,000 clones, more than 65% seen once. Sequenced: peripheral blood. These receptors were obtained from a woman aged 80 or over with acute or convalescent COVID-19.

There are a few counts of this clone. The chain links TRBV6-2 or TRBV6-3 to TRBJ1-1; D not resolved. Trimming removed 7 bases at V and 6 bases at J, with 15 bases between. CDR1 and CDR2 from the germline V gene are MNHEY and SVGEGT. CDR3 length: 13 amino acids. The CDR3 region has the DNA TGTGCCAGCATCCCCCGCCGGGGTTCTGAAGCTTTCTTT. As protein: CASIPRRGSEAFF.

V gene TRBV5-1 combines with J gene TRBJ1-1; the D is unclear. CDR1 and CDR2 from the germline V gene are SGHRS and YFSETQ. The CDR3 consists of 13 residues. Trimming took 4 bases from V and 3 from J, leaving 10 bases between them. The CDR3 region is CASSQAGYTEAFF. CDR3 DNA sequence: TGCGCCAGCAGCCAAGCAGGTTACACTGAAGCTTTCTTT. Complete variable domain (other parts from reference TRBV5-1 and TRBJ1-1): KAGVTQTPRYLIKTRGQQVTLSCSPISGHRSVSWYQQTPGQGLQFLFEYFSETQRNKGNFPGRFSGRQFSNSRSEMNVSTLELGDSALYLCASSQAGYTEAFFGQGTRLTVV.

The chain uses TRBV2 and TRBJ1-6, with D hard to call. The CDR3 length is 15 residues. V was trimmed by 4 bases and J by 7 bases, leaving 14 bases between them. Germline V gene data show CDR1 as SNHLY and CDR2 as FYNNEI. The CDR3 DNA sequence: TGTGCCAGCAGTGGAGGACTGACGGGAAATTCACCCCTCCACTTT. It yields the protein CASSGGLTGNSPLHF.

The chain has TRBV28 and TRBJ1-2; D perhaps matches TRBD1 (5 bases). The CDR3 is made up of 15 amino acids. The germline V gene encodes CDR1 MDHEN and CDR2 SYDVKM. V shed 3 bases and J shed 0 bases, with 11 bases lying between them. The DNA of the CDR3 is TGTGCCAGCAGTTTGGGGGGGGTTACTAACTATGGCTACACCTTC. Residues: CASSLGGVTNYGYTF.

The rearrangement joins TRBV29-1 to TRBJ1-1; D is unresolved. V lost 4 bases and J 4 bases, leaving 16 bases between the germline ends. The CDR3 totals 14 residues. Germline CDR1 reads SQVTM; CDR2 reads ANQGSEA. The CDR3 here is CSVVEGPSGTEAFF. The CDR3 DNA reads TGCAGCGTTGTGGAGGGCCCAAGCGGCACTGAAGCTTTCTTT.

This sequence joins TRBV2 and TRBJ1-2, with D unclear. Per the germline V gene, CDR1 is SNHLY and CDR2 is FYNNEI. The CDR3 spans 13 residues. V was shortened by 3 bases and J by 1 base, with 6 bases between the two germline ends. This CDR3 is CASSESVNYGYTF. As DNA, the CDR3 is TGTGCCAGCAGTGAGTCGGTTAACTATGGCTACACCTTC.

The chain combines TRBV28 with TRBJ2-2, with D unresolved. The length of the CDR3 is 13 residues. Germline V gene lookup returns CDR1 MDHEN and CDR2 SYDVKM. The V end lost 6 bases, the J end lost 5 bases, and 10 bases lay between the germline ends. CDR3 residues: CASRTYRTGELFF. CDR3 DNA sequence: TGTGCCAGCAGAACCTACCGAACCGGGGAGCTGTTTTTT.

This clone was seen only a few times. The rearrangement uses TRBV6-2 or TRBV6-3 and TRBJ1-5; 8 bases are shared with TRBD1. The length of the CDR3 is 15 residues. CDR1 is MNHEY and CDR2 is SVGEGT in the germline V gene. The trim removed 5 bases at V and 4 bases at J, leaving 7 bases unmatched. The CDR3 region has the DNA TGTGCCAGCAGTGCTGACAGGGGATTTAATCAGCCCCAGCATTTT. Translation gives CASSADRGFNQPQHF.

This chain links TRBV9 with TRBJ1-2, with TRBD1 as a possible D gene (6 bases). The CDR3 is made up of 15 amino acids. The germline V gene has CDR1 SGDLS and CDR2 YYNGEE. V dropped 0 bases and J dropped 4 bases, with 13 bases sitting between them. In nucleotides, the CDR3 is TGTGCCAGCAGCGTAGCTCTCCAGGGGCCCTATGGCTACACCTTC. It codes for CASSVALQGPYGYTF.

This CDR3 is CASSSRQGAGWGYTF. Written as DNA, the CDR3 is TGTGCCAGCAGCTCGAGACAGGGGGCTGGATGGGGCTACACCTTC. The rearrangement links TRBV7-2 to TRBJ1-2; TRBD1 matches 10 bases. CDR1 and CDR2 from the germline V gene are SGHTA and FQGNSA. The junction had 10 bases not matched to a gene; V was cut back by 4 bases and J by 8 bases. The CDR3 is made up of 15 amino acids.

The DNA for the CDR3 is TGTGCCAGTAGTAGCAAACCGGGACAGGGCGTCTATGGCTACACCTTC. Translation: CASSSKPGQGVYGYTF. This chain links TRBV19 with TRBJ1-2; 9 bases line up with TRBD1. The CDR3 is made up of 16 amino acids. After removal of 4 bases from V and 4 bases from J, the junction contained 10 bases not matched to a gene. Looked up from germline, CDR1 is LNHDA and CDR2 is SQIVND (reference sequence).

The chain joins TRBV2 to TRBJ1-1; D ambiguous. The CDR3 has 15 residues. Trimming removed 3 bases from V and 7 bases from J, with 18 bases in between. CDR1 and CDR2 from the germline V gene are SNHLY and FYNNEI. This CDR3 is CASSDWSLRSNEAFF. In DNA, the CDR3 is TGTGCCAGCAGTGATTGGTCCTTGCGGTCCAATGAAGCTTTCTTT.

This clone was observed once. The V and J genes are TRBV6-5 and TRBJ2-6; D remains ambiguous. The germline gives CDR1 MNHEY, CDR2 SVGAGI. The CDR3 length is 12 residues. The V and J ends lost 10 bases and 1 base respectively, with 5 bases between them. The CDR3 region is CATVSGANVLTF. DNA for the CDR3: TGTGCCACCGTTTCTGGGGCCAACGTCCTGACTTTC.

The rearrangement uses TRBV7-9 and TRBJ1-4, with unresolved D. The CDR3 has 16 amino acids. The germline V and J ends were trimmed by 3 bases and 5 bases, with 16 bases remaining between them. Germline assignment: CDR1 SEHNR and CDR2 FQNEAQ (reference sequence). The CDR3 DNA follows: TGTGCCAGCAGCTTTTTTTCTACGTTAAGAAATGAAAAACTGTTTTTT. It specifies CASSFFSTLRNEKLFF.

CDR3 DNA sequence: TGTGCCAGCAGTGAATCGGGGAAGTCTGGAAACACCATATATTTT. Translated, it gives CASSESGKSGNTIYF. This chain joins TRBV6-1 and TRBJ1-3; D not resolved. The CDR3 spans 15 residues. The germline V gene encodes CDR1 MNHNS and CDR2 SASEGT. With 2 bases removed from V and 1 base from J, the gap between germline ends came to 9 bases.

The sample holds one count of this clone. The CDR3 reads CASTPGGGSRWNEQFF. The CDR3 nucleotides read TGTGCCAGTACCCCAGGCGGGGGTAGCCGGTGGAATGAGCAGTTCTTC. The genes are TRBV19 and TRBJ2-1; TRBD2 matches at 7 bases. Germline V gene data show CDR1 as LNHDA and CDR2 as SQIVND (reference sequence). This CDR3 has 16 amino acids. The V and J ends lost 7 bases and 7 bases, in that order; junction bases with no gene match: 16.

This chain uses TRBV12-3 or TRBV12-4 with TRBJ2-7, with D hard to call. This CDR3 spans 13 amino acids. V was cut by 6 bases and J by 2 bases, with 11 bases left in between. DNA of the CDR3: TGTGCCAGCAGCCTGAGGAGAACCTACGAGCAGTACGTC. Amino acid sequence: CASSLRRTYEQYV.

CDR3: CASTPPGLAGITQYF. The CDR3 DNA reads as TGTGCCAGTACTCCACCGGGACTAGCGGGGATAACCCAGTATTTT. The genes are TRBV19 and TRBJ2-3; 13 bases are shared with TRBD2. Trimming removed 7 bases from V and 12 bases from J; junction bases left unmatched: 13. Germline loops: CDR1 LNHDA, CDR2 SQIVND (reference sequence). The CDR3 totals 15 residues. Together with reference TRBV19 and TRBJ2-3, the CDR3 gives the full variable domain: DGGITQSPKYLFRKEGQNVTLSCEQNLNHDAMYWYRQDPGQGLRLIYYSQIVNDFQKGDIAEGYSVSREKKESFPLTVTSAQKNPTAFYLCASTPPGLAGITQYFGPGTRLTVL.

The genes are TRBV2 and TRBJ1-2; D uncertain. Germline V lookup: CDR1 SNHLY, CDR2 FYNNEI. The V end was cut by 6 bases, the J end by 0 bases, with 8 bases between. This CDR3 has 13 residues. CDR3 in amino acids: CASSADTNYGYTF. The CDR3 DNA reads as TGTGCCAGCAGCGCAGATACTAACTATGGCTACACCTTC.

This chain uses TRBV29-1 with TRBJ1-2; TRBD1 is a possible D gene (6 bases). Between the trimmed V and J ends, which lost 6 bases and 6 bases, there was a span of 14 bases. This CDR3 spans 12 amino acids. Per the germline V gene, CDR1 is SQVTM and CDR2 is ANQGSEA. CDR3 residues: CSVEGGAHGYTF. For the CDR3, the DNA is TGCAGCGTGGAGGGGGGGGCGCATGGCTACACCTTC. Complete variable domain (other parts from reference TRBV29-1 and TRBJ1-2): SAVISQKPSRDICQRGTSLTIQCQVDSQVTMMFWYRQQPGQSLTLIATANQGSEATYESGFVIDKFPISRPNLTFSTLTVSNMSPEDSSIYLCSVEGGAHGYTFGSGTRLTVV.

The rearrangement uses TRBV6-5 and TRBJ1-2; 7 bases agree with TRBD1. The CDR3 extends over 15 amino acids. Germline assignment: CDR1 MNHEY and CDR2 SVGAGI. Trimming cost V 6 bases and J 0 bases; bases outside gene matches: 7. DNA of the CDR3: TGTGCCAGCAGCACTCGGGACAGCTCTAACTATGGCTACACCTTC. It codes for CASSTRDSSNYGYTF.

The J gene is TRBJ1-2, the V gene TRBV5-4; 8 nucleotides line up with TRBD1. V was clipped by 4 bases and J by 4 bases; unmatched bases: 15. The CDR3 contains 17 residues. Per the germline V gene, CDR1 is SGHNT and CDR2 is YYREEE (reference sequence). The CDR3 nucleotides read TGTGCCAGCAGCCTAACAGGGGGAGGAGGAGTGGCCTATGGCTACACCTTC. The encoded protein is CASSLTGGGGVAYGYTF.

This clone came up a few times. CDR3 DNA sequence: TGTGCCAGCAGCTCGGAGACAGGCTATAATTCACCCCTCCACTTT. Amino acid sequence: CASSSETGYNSPLHF. This chain links TRBV5-4 with TRBJ1-6; the D gene is possibly TRBD1 (6 bases). Looked up from germline, CDR1 is SGHNT and CDR2 is YYREEE (reference sequence). V was trimmed by 3 bases and J by 3 bases, leaving 10 bases between them. The CDR3 contains 15 residues.

The rearrangement joins TRBV7-2 to TRBJ2-3; TRBD1 agrees at 8 bases. CDR1 and CDR2 (germline): SGHTA, FQGNSA. J lost 5 bases, V lost 5 bases, and 6 bases had no gene match. The CDR3 is 14 amino acids. The CDR3 DNA reads TGTGCCAGCAGCCCCCAGGGGGCGGGAGATACGCAGTATTTT. It yields the protein CASSPQGAGDTQYF.

The rearrangement links TRBV28 to TRBJ1-2; tentative D call: TRBD1 (5 bases). The CDR3 spans 17 residues. V was cut by 4 bases and J by 0 bases, with 18 bases left in between. CDR1 is MDHEN and CDR2 is SYDVKM in the germline V gene. The DNA of the CDR3 is TGTGCCAGCAGTTCCTACGGTCCTCAGGGATCTAACTATGGCTACACCTTC. It specifies CASSSYGPQGSNYGYTF.

This sequence joins TRBV28 and TRBJ2-5, with 7 bases matching TRBD2. Germline CDR1 MDHEN, CDR2 SYDVKM. Losses at the gene ends were 2 bases for V and 2 bases for J; bases not matched to a gene: 5. The CDR3 loop spans 15 amino acids. The CDR3 loop reads CASSLAAGVQETQYF. The CDR3 nucleotides are TGTGCCAGCAGTTTAGCGGCGGGAGTACAAGAGACCCAGTACTTC. Looking up the rest from reference TRBV28 and TRBJ2-5 gives the full variable domain: DVKVTQSSRYLVKRTGEKVFLECVQDMDHENMFWYRQDPGLGLRLIYFSYDVKMKEKGDIPEGYSVSREKKERFSLILESASTNQTSMYLCASSLAAGVQETQYFGPGTRLLVL.

The chain employs TRBV4-3 and TRBJ1-4; tentative D call: TRBD1 (6 bases). Germline V lookup: CDR1 LGHNA, CDR2 YSLEER. CDR3 length equals 17 residues. Trimming removed 0 bases at V and 8 bases at J, with 19 bases between. The chain's CDR3 is CASSQDLGGGLGEKLFF. As DNA, the CDR3 is TGCGCCAGCAGCCAAGATCTAGGGGGGGGGCTCGGCGAAAAACTGTTTTTT.

Comments on this clone: Other DNA sequences within the sample encode an identical CDR3. The chain couples TRBV18 to TRBJ1-2; TRBD1 agrees at 8 bases. This CDR3 is 16 amino acids long. CDR1 KGHSH and CDR2 LQKENI come from the germline V gene. V shed 4 bases and J 4 bases; nucleotides not matched to a gene: 11. CDR3 in DNA: TGTGCCAGCTCACTGAGCGGAGCAGGGGGCTCCTATGGCTACACCTTC. It encodes CASSLSGAGGSYGYTF.

V gene TRBV10-3 combines with J gene TRBJ2-3; D is perhaps TRBD2 (6 bases). Per the germline V gene, CDR1 is ENHRY and CDR2 is SYGVKD. Trimming took off 8 bases at V and 0 bases at J, with 6 bases between the two ends. The length of the CDR3 is 12 residues. In DNA, the CDR3 is TGTGCCATCCGGGGGAGCACAGATACGCAGTATTTT. It encodes CAIRGSTDTQYF.

Comment on this clone: Other DNA sequences of this sample code for an identical CDR3. The rearrangement joins TRBV27 to TRBJ1-3, with a possible D match to TRBD1 (5 bases). V lost 2 bases and J lost 2, with 7 bases in between. The germline V gene has CDR1 MNHEY and CDR2 SMNVEV (reference sequence). This CDR3 contains 14 residues. Written as DNA, the CDR3 is TGTGCCAGCAGTTTAGGCAGGGCTGGAAACACCATATATTTT. It specifies CASSLGRAGNTIYF.

The chain links TRBV6-2 or TRBV6-3 to TRBJ1-6; unclear D gene. Trimming shortened V by 4 bases and J by 5 bases, and 6 bases separated the two germline ends. Germline V gene sequence: CDR1 MNHEY, CDR2 SVGEGT. The CDR3 runs to 13 residues. CDR3: CASSSQNNSPLHF. The CDR3 nucleotides are TGTGCCAGCAGTTCCCAAAATAATTCACCCCTCCACTTT.